The rows below give T cell receptor beta chains drawn from one sample of a study of T cells in Graves' hyperthyroidism and ophthalmopathy. One entry per CDR3 protein results from TCRdb running MiXCR on the multiplex PCR reads. Of about 530,000 distinct CDR3 sequences listed, roughly 18% were seen once; the top ten hold roughly 15%. What was sequenced was blood. Source of these receptors: a woman aged 18-29 years with Graves' ophthalmopathy. CDR3s include the opening cysteine and the closing phenylalanine or tryptophan. A D gene is named only where the DNA matches it firmly. Size is stated for part of the rows, as once, few or many counts, or as a class when the clone is expanded.

cdr3_nt: TGTGCCAGCAGCCAAGAGGCCACCCCTAACTATGGCTACACCTTC
cdr3_aa: CASSQEATPNYGYTF
j_call: TRBJ1-2
v_call: TRBV3-1
d_call: .
clone_size: many

cdr3_nt: TGTGCCTGGTTTCAACAAGGGGGCCCCGAGCAGTACTTC
cdr3_aa: CAWFQQGGPEQYF
j_call: TRBJ2-7
v_call: TRBV30
d_call: TRBD1
clone_size: .

cdr3_nt: TGTGCCAGCAGCCGAGGACAGGACACAGATACGCAGTATTTT
cdr3_aa: CASSRGQDTDTQYF
j_call: TRBJ2-3
v_call: TRBV12-3/TRBV12-4
d_call: TRBD1
clone_size: many

cdr3_nt: TGTGCCAGCAGCTTTCTGGACAGGGAGAACACTGAAGCTTTCTTT
cdr3_aa: CASSFLDRENTEAFF
j_call: TRBJ1-1
v_call: TRBV11-2
d_call: TRBD1
clone_size: many

cdr3_nt: TGTGCCAGCAGTTCGGAGAACATGAGAGATACGCAGTATTTT
cdr3_aa: CASSSENMRDTQYF
j_call: TRBJ2-3
v_call: TRBV28
d_call: .
clone_size: many

cdr3_nt: TGTGCCAGCAGCCCCGCCTGGGGCGGGGATGAAAAACTGTTTTTT
cdr3_aa: CASSPAWGGDEKLFF
j_call: TRBJ1-4
v_call: TRBV12-3/TRBV12-4
d_call: .
clone_size: few

cdr3_nt: TGCAGTGCGGGAAACTACAATGAGCAGTTCTTC
cdr3_aa: CSAGNYNEQFF
j_call: TRBJ2-1
v_call: TRBV20-1
d_call: .
clone_size: many

cdr3_nt: TGTGCCAGCAGTGAACCCAGGGACTATGGCTACACCTTC
cdr3_aa: CASSEPRDYGYTF
j_call: TRBJ1-2
v_call: TRBV2
d_call: .
clone_size: many

cdr3_nt: TGTGCCAGCTCACCCTCACGGGACAGGGGCTATGGCTACACCTTC
cdr3_aa: CASSPSRDRGYGYTF
j_call: TRBJ1-2
v_call: TRBV18
d_call: TRBD1
clone_size: few

cdr3_nt: TGTGCCACCAGCAGAGGCAGGACCGTCTCCTACGAGCAGTACTTC
cdr3_aa: CATSRGRTVSYEQYF
j_call: TRBJ2-7
v_call: TRBV15
d_call: .
clone_size: many

cdr3_nt: TGTGCCAGCAGGGAGAGACTACTTTACAATGAGCAGTTCTTC
cdr3_aa: CASRERLLYNEQFF
j_call: TRBJ2-1
v_call: TRBV2
d_call: .
clone_size: few

cdr3_nt: TGTGCCAGCAGCCAAGATCCTCGACTAGCGTGTATAACAGATACGCAGTATTTT
cdr3_aa: CASSQDPRLACITDTQYF
j_call: TRBJ2-3
v_call: TRBV3-1
d_call: TRBD2
clone_size: .

cdr3_nt: TGTGCCAGCAGTCCCGGGTCAGGGGGCAAGCCCCAGCATTTT
cdr3_aa: CASSPGSGGKPQHF
j_call: TRBJ1-5
v_call: TRBV28
d_call: TRBD1
clone_size: .

cdr3_nt: TGTGCCAGCAGTGAAGGACTAGCGGGGGGGATGGATACGCAGTATTTT
cdr3_aa: CASSEGLAGGMDTQYF
j_call: TRBJ2-3
v_call: TRBV2
d_call: TRBD2
clone_size: .

cdr3_nt: TGTGCCAGCAGTTGGGGGCACGAGCAGTACTTC
cdr3_aa: CASSWGHEQYF
j_call: TRBJ2-7
v_call: TRBV27
d_call: .
clone_size: few

cdr3_nt: TGTGCCAGCAGCTTAGACCCGGGACACCTTTTTGGCAATCAGCCCCAGCATTTT
cdr3_aa: CASSLDPGHLFGNQPQHF
j_call: TRBJ1-5
v_call: TRBV11-3
d_call: .
clone_size: many

cdr3_nt: TGTGCCAGCAGCTTAACATACGGGGACACTGAAGCTTTCTTT
cdr3_aa: CASSLTYGDTEAFF
j_call: TRBJ1-1
v_call: TRBV11-2
d_call: .
clone_size: few

cdr3_nt: TGTGCCAGCAGTCAGACTAGCGGGAGACTATTCTACGAGCAGTACTTC
cdr3_aa: CASSQTSGRLFYEQYF
j_call: TRBJ2-7
v_call: TRBV27
d_call: TRBD2
clone_size: few

cdr3_nt: TGTGCCAGCAGTTTCCCTCTCGGTGGTGAAGCTTTCTTT
cdr3_aa: CASSFPLGGEAFF
j_call: TRBJ1-1
v_call: TRBV27
d_call: .
clone_size: few

cdr3_nt: TGCGCCAGCAGGTCAGACACAGATACGCAGTATTTT
cdr3_aa: CASRSDTDTQYF
j_call: TRBJ2-3
v_call: TRBV5-1
d_call: .
clone_size: many

cdr3_nt: TGTGCCACCAGCAGAGACCGGGGTCTAGTCCATGAGCAGTTCTTC
cdr3_aa: CATSRDRGLVHEQFF
j_call: TRBJ2-1
v_call: TRBV15
d_call: .
clone_size: .

cdr3_nt: TGTGCCAGCAGTGAAGCGGGACAAGGGGCCGCCGAGCAGTACTTC
cdr3_aa: CASSEAGQGAAEQYF
j_call: TRBJ2-7
v_call: TRBV6-1
d_call: .
clone_size: .

cdr3_nt: TGTGCCAGCAGTTTACGGGACAGGGTGGCCCAGTACTTC
cdr3_aa: CASSLRDRVAQYF
j_call: TRBJ2-5
v_call: TRBV28
d_call: TRBD1
clone_size: many

cdr3_nt: TGCGCCAGCAGCTTGGAACGCAACTCCTACGAGCAGTACTTC
cdr3_aa: CASSLERNSYEQYF
j_call: TRBJ2-7
v_call: TRBV5-1
d_call: .
clone_size: .

cdr3_nt: TGTGCCAGCAGACGTGACAGGGGCAATGAGCAGTTCTTC
cdr3_aa: CASRRDRGNEQFF
j_call: TRBJ2-1
v_call: TRBV11-2
d_call: TRBD1
clone_size: many

cdr3_nt: TGTGCCAGCAGTGACGACAGCTCTAGCGGCTCCTACGAGCAGTACTTC
cdr3_aa: CASSDDSSSGSYEQYF
j_call: TRBJ2-7
v_call: TRBV2
d_call: TRBD2
clone_size: many

cdr3_nt: TGTGCCAGCAGCGAACGGGGGATTGGAGATACGCAGTATTTT
cdr3_aa: CASSERGIGDTQYF
j_call: TRBJ2-3
v_call: TRBV9
d_call: .
clone_size: few

cdr3_nt: TGTGCCAGCAGTTTCAATTGGGACAGGGTAGAAGAGACCCAGTACTTC
cdr3_aa: CASSFNWDRVEETQYF
j_call: TRBJ2-5
v_call: TRBV28
d_call: TRBD1
clone_size: .

cdr3_nt: TGTGCCAGCAGCGCCGGGACAGGGAATTTCTGGAGCAATCAGCCCCAGCATTTT
cdr3_aa: CASSAGTGNFWSNQPQHF
j_call: TRBJ1-5
v_call: TRBV7-9
d_call: TRBD1
clone_size: many

cdr3_nt: TGTGCCAGCAGTAAAAACCGGGACGACCTGGAGCTGTTTTTT
cdr3_aa: CASSKNRDDLELFF
j_call: TRBJ2-2
v_call: TRBV6-1
d_call: .
clone_size: few

cdr3_nt: TGTGCCAGCGCGACTAAGGACATCCCCAAGGAGACCCAGTACTTC
cdr3_aa: CASATKDIPKETQYF
j_call: TRBJ2-5
v_call: TRBV25-1
d_call: .
clone_size: .

cdr3_nt: TGTGCTAGTGGTTTGTTCGGAGAATGGAACACTGAAGCTTTCTTT
cdr3_aa: CASGLFGEWNTEAFF
j_call: TRBJ1-1
v_call: TRBV12-5
d_call: .
clone_size: few

cdr3_nt: TGCAGTGCTAGAGTCTTTTCAGGGAACTTAAGGCGGGAAGAGACCCAGTACTTC
cdr3_aa: CSARVFSGNLRREETQYF
j_call: TRBJ2-5
v_call: TRBV20-1
d_call: .
clone_size: few

cdr3_nt: TGTGCCAGCAGTTCCGGGACAGTGGAGCAGTACTTC
cdr3_aa: CASSSGTVEQYF
j_call: TRBJ2-7
v_call: TRBV7-9
d_call: TRBD1
clone_size: many

cdr3_nt: TGTGCCAGCTCACTCCCGGGACTAGCGGGGGATATATACAATGAGCAGTTCTTC
cdr3_aa: CASSLPGLAGDIYNEQFF
j_call: TRBJ2-1
v_call: TRBV18
d_call: TRBD2
clone_size: many

cdr3_nt: TGTGCCACCAGTGATTCGGGCGGGGGAAGCGGTCAGCCCCAGCATTTT
cdr3_aa: CATSDSGGGSGQPQHF
j_call: TRBJ1-5
v_call: TRBV24-1
d_call: .
clone_size: many

cdr3_nt: TGCAGCGTCTCTAGGAGGGACGAAAAACTGTTTTTT
cdr3_aa: CSVSRRDEKLFF
j_call: TRBJ1-4
v_call: TRBV29-1
d_call: .
clone_size: few